This paragraph covers one T cell receptor beta chain sequence. The antigen remains undetermined. Template switching by 5'RACE produced TCR cDNA, adding a universal primer site and UMIs. TCRdb processed the 5' RACE reads anew with MiXCR; each CDR3 protein has one entry. The table records about 400,000 distinct CDR3 sequences, around a tenth of them present only once. This entry is derived from a study of T cells after yellow fever vaccination. Study-wide background: Preparation of the low-cell-number fractions used SMART-Seq v4 Ultra Low Input. General study points: Abundant clonotypes (contaminants from the bulk population) could be present in FACS-sorted repertoires. Only a small proportion of the clonotypes turned up in both the CD4 and the CD8 compartments, likely arising from convergent recombination.

This CDR3 is built from 14 residues. V lost 3 bases, J lost 6 bases, and 14 bases lay in between. The sample here was PBMCs, taken on the day of the first yellow fever vaccination. The V call is TRBV12-3 or TRBV12-4, the J call TRBJ1-2; TRBD1 might be the D (5 bases). The clonotype was recovered from a man aged 18 to 35 who received the YFV17D yellow fever vaccine. The CDR3 loop is CASSFRGVQNGYTF. The CDR3 DNA sequence: TGTGCCAGCAGTTTTCGGGGGGTTCAAAATGGCTACACCTTC.